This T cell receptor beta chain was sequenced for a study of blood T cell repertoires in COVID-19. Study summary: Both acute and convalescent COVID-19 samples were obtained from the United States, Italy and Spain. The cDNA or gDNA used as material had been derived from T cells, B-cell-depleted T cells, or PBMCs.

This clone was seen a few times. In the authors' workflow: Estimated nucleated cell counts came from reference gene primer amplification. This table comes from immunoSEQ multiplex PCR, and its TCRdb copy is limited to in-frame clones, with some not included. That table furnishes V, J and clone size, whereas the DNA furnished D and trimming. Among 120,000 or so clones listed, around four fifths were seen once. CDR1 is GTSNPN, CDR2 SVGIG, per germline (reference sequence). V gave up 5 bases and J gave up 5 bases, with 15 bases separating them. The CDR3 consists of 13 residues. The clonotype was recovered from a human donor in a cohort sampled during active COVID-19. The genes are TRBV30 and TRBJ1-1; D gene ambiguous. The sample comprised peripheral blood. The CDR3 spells CAWVERVRTEAFF. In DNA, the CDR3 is TGTGCCTGGGTCGAACGGGTGAGGACTGAAGCTTTCTTT.